This TCR beta chain was recorded in a study of CD8 T cells in Susac syndrome. While CD8+ and CD4+ T cells were isolated negatively, TEMRA cells were enriched by FACS. A quantity of roughly 0.5 to 1 ug RNA underwent reverse transcription using random hexamers. Across 54 Vbeta and 13 Jbeta, immunoSEQ multiplex PCR amplified TCR beta CDR3. TCRdb re-called the immunoSEQ multiplex PCR reads through MiXCR, storing one row per CDR3 protein. The data show 200,000 to 300,000 distinct CDR3 sequences, with 90% to 96% seen just once and around 0.093% held by the top ten. About this clonotype: As yet, its antigen is unknown.

Study results and limitations: Repertoires of Susac syndrome CD4+ T cells lacked clonal expansion.

Germline CDR1 and CDR2: SSHAT and FNYEAQ (reference sequence). This CDR3 has 12 residues. The TCR was taken from a human donor with Susac syndrome. The sequenced material came from CD4+ T cells from PBMCs. V usage is TRBV7-7 and J usage is TRBJ2-5; TRBD2 might be the D (7 bases). The CDR3 sequence is CAAGADQETQYF. CDR3 nucleotides: TGTGCTGCGGGGGCAGACCAAGAGACCCAGTACTTC. Looking up the rest from reference TRBV7-7 and TRBJ2-5 gives the full variable domain: GAGVSQSPRYKVTKRGQDVTLRCDPISSHATLYWYQQALGQGPEFLTYFNYEAQPDKSGLPSDRFSAERPEGSISTLTIQRTEQRDSAMYRCAAGADQETQYFGPGTRLLVL.